The 14 T cell receptor beta chains given below trace back to one sample, sequenced in a study of T cells in Graves' hyperthyroidism and ophthalmopathy. Researchers amplified the TCR beta CDR3 regions from RNA transcripts. During a first-round RT-PCR of the TCR CDR3, the HTBI primer set was used. TCRdb processed the multiplex PCR reads anew with MiXCR; each CDR3 protein has one entry. The table has under 40,000 distinct CDR3 sequences, about 50% seen once; the top ten hold roughly 6.4%. Sequencing was performed on blood. These receptors were obtained from a woman aged 50 to 60 with Graves' hyperthyroidism that later progressed to Graves' ophthalmopathy.

V and J are TRBV7-9 and TRBJ2-5; 10 bases fit TRBD1. The CDR3 runs to 15 residues. Germline V gene data show CDR1 as SEHNR and CDR2 as FQNEAQ (reference sequence). With V trimmed by 4 bases and J by 5 bases, 7 bases remained unmatched. The CDR3 loop reads CASSSRTGGRETQYF. The DNA for the CDR3 is TGTGCCAGCAGCTCTCGGACAGGGGGGAGGGAGACCCAGTACTTC.

The J gene is TRBJ2-5, the V gene TRBV2; TRBD2 is a possible D gene (6 bases). Germline CDR1 and CDR2: SNHLY and FYNNEI. The CDR3 is made up of 14 amino acids. Trimming took 2 bases from V and 5 from J, leaving 12 bases between them. The CDR3, as DNA: TGTGCCAGCAGTGAATTGGGGGGATTCGAGACCCAGTACTTC. Translating gives CASSELGGFETQYF.

This clonotype has only one observation. This chain connects TRBV25-1 to TRBJ2-1; TRBD2 agrees at 7 bases. CDR1 MGHDK and CDR2 SYGVNS come from the germline V gene. The CDR3 consists of 14 residues. The J segment lost 3 bases and the V segment lost 5 bases, leaving 4 bases of the junction unmatched. Written as DNA, the CDR3 is TGTGCCAGCAGTACGGCGGGAGACTACAATGAGCAGTTCTTC. Translating gives CASSTAGDYNEQFF.

By its share, this clonotype is medium-sized. The chain is built from TRBV25-1 and TRBJ1-2; a possible D gene is TRBD1 (5 bases). Germline V gene data show CDR1 as MGHDK and CDR2 as SYGVNS. The V and J ends lost 4 bases and 5 bases respectively, with 20 bases between them. This CDR3 is built from 16 residues. The chain's CDR3 is CASSVSLGTGRYGYTF. The CDR3, as DNA: TGTGCCAGCAGTGTGAGTTTGGGAACAGGACGTTATGGCTACACCTTC.

The chain carries TRBV18 and TRBJ1-5; D perhaps matches TRBD1 (6 bases). V lost 3 bases, J lost 7 bases, and 19 bases lay in between. In germline, CDR1 is KGHSH, CDR2 LQKENI. CDR3 length: 16 residues. Here the CDR3 DNA reads TGTGCCAGCTCACCTGAGGGGGTACTAACCGACCAGCCCCAGCATTTT. As protein: CASSPEGVLTDQPQHF. Complete variable domain (other parts from reference TRBV18 and TRBJ1-5): NAGVMQNPRHLVRRRGQEARLRCSPMKGHSHVYWYRQLPEEGLKFMVYLQKENIIDESGMPKERFSAEFPKEGPSILRIQQVVRGDSAAYFCASSPEGVLTDQPQHFGDGTRLSIL.

This clonotype was observed many times. The chain is built from TRBV20-1 and TRBJ2-3; D is uncertain. V shed 5 bases and J shed 3 bases, with 15 bases lying between them. The CDR3 contains 14 residues. Germline values: CDR1 DFQATT, CDR2 SNEGSKA (reference sequence). CDR3 nucleotide sequence: TGCAGTGCTGCACAAACTCGTGGGACAGATACGCAGTATTTT. Its translation: CSAAQTRGTDTQYF.

In its sample, this clonotype is medium-sized. This chain connects TRBV25-1 to TRBJ1-2, with no clear D. The CDR3 length is 14 residues. With 6 bases removed from V and 0 bases from J, the gap between germline ends came to 11 bases. In germline, CDR1 is MGHDK, CDR2 SYGVNS. CDR3 sequence reads: CASSLRESNYGYTF. CDR3 DNA sequence: TGTGCCAGCAGCCTCCGGGAATCTAACTATGGCTACACCTTC.

Note on this clonotype: The junction departs from germline at one end; a sequencing error may be responsible. This chain connects TRBV29-1 to TRBJ2-7, with 8 bases matching TRBD2. CDR3 size: 15 residues. Looked up from germline, CDR1 is SQVTM and CDR2 is ANQGSEA. The chain's CDR3 is CSVKGLVGVGYEKYF. The CDR3 DNA reads as TGCAGCGTGAAGGGACTAGTGGGAGTAGGCTACGAGAAGTACTTC.

The genes are TRBV2 and TRBJ1-2; a possible D gene is TRBD1 (5 bases). The germline V gene has CDR1 SNHLY and CDR2 FYNNEI. The CDR3 is 11 amino acids. Trimming left V 7 bases short and J 12 bases short, with 15 bases between. The CDR3 nucleotides read TGTGCCAGCACCCGGGACTCTGGAAACACCTTC. Protein: CASTRDSGNTF.

To note about this clonotype: A read error is possible here, since a much larger clone lies one base away. This sequence joins TRBV28 and TRBJ1-3; no firm D call. This CDR3 region has 15 residues. Germline V lookup: CDR1 MDHEN, CDR2 SYDVKM. The chain's CDR3 is CASSFRGYPGSTIYF. The CDR3, as DNA: TGTGCCAGCAGTTTTCGGGGTTATCCTGGAAGCACCATATATTTT.

The chain combines TRBV9 with TRBJ1-5, with D uncertain. Germline CDR1 reads SGDLS; CDR2 reads YYNGEE. This CDR3 spans 13 amino acids. With 4 bases removed from V and 14 bases from J, the gap between germline ends came to 19 bases. The CDR3 sequence is CASSLTDYSNEHF. The CDR3 DNA reads as TGTGCCAGCAGCCTGACGGACTATAGCAATGAGCATTTT.

This clonotype is medium-sized (0.01 to 0.1%). The chain carries TRBV29-1 and TRBJ2-2; 7 nucleotides line up with TRBD1. J lost 5 bases, V lost 6 bases, and 9 bases had no gene match. Looked up from germline, CDR1 is SQVTM and CDR2 is ANQGSEA. The CDR3 spans 14 residues. The CDR3 loop is CSVSPGQHTGELFF. The DNA for the CDR3 is TGCAGCGTGTCCCCGGGACAGCATACCGGGGAGCTGTTTTTT.

This clonotype was seen repeatedly, ten times or more. The rearrangement links TRBV19 to TRBJ1-5; D gene uncertain. Germline V lookup: CDR1 LNHDA, CDR2 SQIVND (reference sequence). The ends were cut back, 3 bases at V and 1 base at J, with 10 bases in the middle. The CDR3 covers 15 residues. CDR3 region: CASSISRLSNQPQHF. DNA for the CDR3: TGTGCCAGTAGTATCTCCAGGCTAAGCAATCAGCCCCAGCATTTT.

This clonotype was detected many times. The genes are TRBV11-3 and TRBJ2-7; perhaps D is TRBD1 or TRBD2 (5 bases each). The germline V and J ends were trimmed by 1 base and 2 bases, with 9 bases remaining between them. The V gene's germline CDR1 is SGHNT and CDR2 YENEEA. The CDR3 is made up of 14 amino acids. The DNA for the CDR3 is TGTGCCAGCAGCTTAGCCCCGGGGCCCTACGAGCAGTACTTC. The encoded protein is CASSLAPGPYEQYF.